This T cell receptor beta chain originates from a study of T cell responses to AZD1222 COVID-19 vaccine. V shed 4 bases, J shed 3 bases, and the junction held 5 bases outside the gene matches. Germline loops: CDR1 LGHDT, CDR2 YNNKEL (reference sequence). The length of the CDR3 is 14 residues. Assay used: immunoSEQ multiplex PCR; TCRdb lists only in-frame clones, some missing. The profile shows some 200,000 clones, approximately 92% of them singletons. Source: peripheral blood, taken on day 0 of AZD1222 vaccination. The source of this sequence is an adult in good health. The chain uses TRBV3-1 (or the pseudogene TRBV3-2) and TRBJ1-2; TRBD1 aligns across 7 bases. For the CDR3, the DNA is TGTGCCAGCAGCCGGCGGGACAGTGACTATGGCTACACCTTC. Translating it yields CASSRRDSDYGYTF.